One sample yielded the 7 T cell receptor beta chains listed below, sequenced in a study of molecular identifiers for immune sequencing clone quantification. TCRdb called the PCR reads again in MiXCR, with one record for every CDR3 protein. The sample includes approximately 550,000 distinct CDR3 sequences, roughly a fifth of them seen just once. Specimen: naive CD8+ T cells from blood, with Jurkat cell RNA spiked in. Subset noted: FACS-sorted CD8+CD4-CCR7+CD45RA+ naive T cells. The source is a human donor in good health. Some libraries in this study had Jurkat cell RNA spiked in.

This clonotype appeared many times. The chain is built from TRBV27 and TRBJ1-5, with D possibly TRBD1 on 5 matching bases. Germline loops: CDR1 MNHEY, CDR2 SMNVEV (reference sequence). V lost 3 bases and J 6 bases, leaving 12 bases between the germline ends. The CDR3 has 14 residues. CDR3 bases: TGTGCCAGCAGTTTTTTAGGGGAGGGTCAGCCCCAGCATTTT. Its translation: CASSFLGEGQPQHF.

This clonotype was detected once. The rearrangement links TRBV7-9 to TRBJ2-1; D not resolved. The CDR3 runs 16 residues. The germline V gene encodes CDR1 SEHNR and CDR2 FQNEAQ (reference sequence). V lost 2 bases and J 4 bases, leaving 15 bases between the germline ends. The CDR3 region is CASSLYPAPRYNEQFF. CDR3 nucleotide sequence: TGTGCCAGCAGCTTATATCCAGCGCCTCGATACAATGAGCAGTTCTTC.

The chain carries TRBV11-3 and TRBJ2-3; TRBD1 might be the D (5 bases). The CDR3 length is 16 residues. Trimming left V 0 bases short and J 1 base short, with 11 bases between. CDR1 is SGHNT, CDR2 YENEEA, per germline. As DNA, the CDR3 is TGTGCCAGCAGCTTAGATCCGAAAGGGGGCACAGATACGCAGTATTTT. It specifies CASSLDPKGGTDTQYF.

The chain links TRBV24-1 to TRBJ2-2; TRBD2 aligns across 8 bases. The V and J ends lost 0 bases and 4 bases, in that order; junction bases with no gene match: 6. CDR3 length: 17 residues. Germline CDR1 is KGHDR and CDR2 is SFDVKD. In DNA form, the CDR3 reads TGTGCCACCAGTGATTTGGGGCGGGAGGACCCCACCGGGGAGCTGTTTTTT. It encodes CATSDLGREDPTGELFF.

V gene TRBV19 combines with J gene TRBJ2-7; 9 bases fit TRBD1. V shed 3 bases, J shed 0 bases, and the junction held 3 bases outside the gene matches. The CDR3 totals 15 residues. CDR1 LNHDA and CDR2 SQIVND come from the germline V gene (reference sequence). DNA for the CDR3: TGTGCCAGTAGTATGGGACAGGGTACCTCCTACGAGCAGTACTTC. As protein: CASSMGQGTSYEQYF.

This clonotype came up many times. The chain joins TRBV7-2 to TRBJ1-1, with D possibly TRBD1 on 5 matching bases. The V and J ends lost 1 base and 4 bases respectively, with 13 bases between them. Germline values: CDR1 SGHTA, CDR2 FQGNSA. The CDR3 length is 15 residues. The DNA for the CDR3 is TGTGCCAGCAGCTTAGGGGGCTACCGGGGCACTGAAGCTTTCTTT. It yields the protein CASSLGGYRGTEAFF.

As concerns this clonotype: This clone may be a read error of a much larger clone one base away. V is TRBV30 and J is TRBJ1-1; D call uncertain. This CDR3 spans 11 amino acids. Per the germline V gene, CDR1 is GTSNPN and CDR2 is SVGIG (reference sequence). The CDR3 DNA is TGTGCCGGGAGTCTACACACTGAAGCTTTCTTT. It specifies CAGSLHTEAFF. Supplemented by reference TRBV30 and TRBJ1-1, the full variable domain reads SQTIHQWPATLVQPVGSPLSLECTVEGTSNPNLYWYRQAAGRGLQLLFYSVGIGQISSEVPQNLSASRPQDRQFILSSKKLLLSDSGFYLCAGSLHTEAFFGQGTRLTVV.